Sequencing of this T cell receptor (beta chain) was carried out in a study of Ad26.COV2.S vaccination and SARS-CoV-2 variants. Losses at the gene ends were 3 bases for V and 0 bases for J; bases not matched to a gene: 5. Germline-derived CDR1 and CDR2 are MNHNS and SASEGT. This CDR3 is 15 amino acids long. Here immunoSEQ multiplex PCR was the method, and the copy in TCRdb shows in-frame clones only, minus some. The table includes fewer than 800,000 clones, roughly 90% detected once. Specified treatment: some 19 received Ad26.COV2.S at low or high dose, single or two shots; a few received placebo; per-sample allocation not given. The investigators took samples on day 63 after the first vaccine or placebo injection. It was an adult aged 18-55 years in Boston who was the donor.

This TCR was sampled from a person aged 18-60 years who received the Ad26.COV2.S COVID-19 vaccine or a placebo. The starting material was peripheral blood, obtained in a trial of Ad26.COV2.S vaccine versus placebo. The chain recombines TRBV6-1 with TRBJ2-7, with 7 positions matching TRBD2. The CDR3 loop reads CASSDPAGSSYEQYF. The DNA of the CDR3 is TGTGCCAGCAGTGACCCAGCGGGGAGCTCCTACGAGCAGTACTTC.